This TCR beta chain came from a study of post-analysis software for immune sequencing data. At the level of the study: Relapsing-remitting, secondary progressive and progressive-relapsing forms of multiple sclerosis all featured among disease courses. Study observations and caveats: Five TRBV segments were significantly more frequent in patients than in controls. TRBV5-6, TRBV5-1 and TRBV20-1 were among these segments.

Included in the TCR beta cDNA libraries were unique molecular identifiers. From the PCR reads, TCRdb called clonotypes with MiXCR, one entry per CDR3 protein. The table has roughly 400,000 distinct CDR3 sequences, roughly 38% seen once. Germline values: CDR1 SGHDT, CDR2 YYEEEE. The CDR3 spans 13 residues. This clonotype showed up just once. The antigen is undetermined. One end of the junction is discordant with germline, which a read error may explain. The chain employs TRBV5-6 and TRBJ2-6; D uncertain. The sequencing sample was made of blood. The TCR originated in a girl aged 2-15 years with multiple sclerosis. As DNA, the CDR3 is TGTGCCAGCAGGGAGCCTGGAGCCAACGTCCTGACTTTC. This translates into CASREPGANVLTF. Full variable domain (missing parts from reference TRBV5-6 and TRBJ2-6): DAGVTQSPTHLIKTRGQQVTLRCSPKSGHDTVSWYQQALGQGPQFIFQYYEEEERQRGNFPDRFSGHQFPNYSSELNVNALLLGDSALYLCASREPGANVLTFGAGSRLTVL.